This TCR beta chain was captured in a study of shared T cell receptors in the human thymus. Data came from immunoSEQ multiplex PCR; TCRdb stores just in-frame clones and leaves some out. The repertoire consists of approximately 660,000 clones, with roughly 88% occurring once and the leading ten covering around 0.0099%. The CDR3 extends over 14 amino acids. Trimming removed 5 bases from V and 4 bases from J; junction bases left unmatched: 4. Germline CDR1 and CDR2: MNHEY and SVGAGI. This same sample was also part of a study on human thymus T cells. As that study records: Donors consisted of healthy Finnish infants (having corrective surgery for congenital heart defects). Obtained as resections during corrective heart surgery, the thymus tissue was then studied. Thymic and blood repertoires seemed to show skewed V and J gene use. Related research examined unrelated individuals and reported that their thymic repertoires overlapped highly.

What was sequenced was thymocytes. The clonotype comes from a boy under two years old with a congenital heart defect. The chain joins TRBV6-5 to TRBJ1-3, with 8 positions matching TRBD1. Here the CDR3 reads CASSVRDRGNTIYF. The CDR3 DNA reads TGTGCCAGCAGTGTCCGGGACAGGGGAAACACCATATATTTT.